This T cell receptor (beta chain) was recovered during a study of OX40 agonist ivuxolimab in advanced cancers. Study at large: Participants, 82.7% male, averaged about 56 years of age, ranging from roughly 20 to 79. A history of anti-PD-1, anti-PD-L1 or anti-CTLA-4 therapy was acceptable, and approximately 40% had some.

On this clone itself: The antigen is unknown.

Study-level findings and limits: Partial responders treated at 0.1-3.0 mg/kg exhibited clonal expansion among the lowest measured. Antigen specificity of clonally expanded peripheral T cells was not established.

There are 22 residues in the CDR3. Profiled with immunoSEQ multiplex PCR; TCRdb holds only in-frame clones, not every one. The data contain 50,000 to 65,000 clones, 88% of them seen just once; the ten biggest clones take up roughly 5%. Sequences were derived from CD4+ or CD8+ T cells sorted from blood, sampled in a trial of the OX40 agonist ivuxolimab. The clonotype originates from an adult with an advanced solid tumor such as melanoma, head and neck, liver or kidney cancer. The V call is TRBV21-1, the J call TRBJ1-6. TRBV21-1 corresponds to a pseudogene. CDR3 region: CASSKQIPDCKSAMGGNSPLHF. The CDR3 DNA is TGTGCCAGCAGCAAGCAAATACCGGACTGCAAATCGGCGATGGGGGGTAATTCACCCCTCCACTTT.